The entry that follows covers one T cell receptor beta chain sequence. This CDR3 is built from 14 residues. The V end was cut by 6 bases, the J end by 5 bases, with 14 bases between. Germline V gene lookup returns CDR1 WNHNN and CDR2 SYGVQD (reference sequence). Assay used: immunoSEQ multiplex PCR; TCRdb lists only in-frame clones, some missing. The sample consists of about 270,000 clones, 65% to 90% of them appearing once. The data derive from a study of cytomegalovirus exposure and HLA in healthy donors. This sequence was found in a woman under 30 in good health and CMV-seronegative. The chain recombines TRBV10-1 with TRBJ2-1; D is possibly TRBD2 (6 bases). Sequenced sample: PBMCs. CDR3 coding DNA: TGCGCCAGCAGCCGCGGGGCTAGAGACAATGAGCAGTTCTTC. Translating gives CASSRGARDNEQFF.